What follows are 26 T cell receptor beta chains derived from one specimen sequenced in a study of T cell responses to AZD1222 COVID-19 vaccine. Only in-frame clones appear in the TCRdb table, and some are missing; sequencing was by immunoSEQ multiplex PCR. The sample has more than 100,000 clones, about 90% seen once. This specimen was peripheral blood, taken 28 days after the second AZD1222 dose. These receptor sequences come from an adult who received the AZD1222 COVID-19 vaccine.

This clone was seen only a few times. This rearrangement joins TRBV29-1 to TRBJ1-4; D not certain. Trimming took off 6 bases at V and 0 bases at J, with 11 bases between the two ends. Germline CDR1 is SQVTM and CDR2 is ANQGSEA. The CDR3 consists of 14 residues. The CDR3 coding sequence is TGCAGCGTGATGGGGTTAGCAACTAATGAAAAACTGTTTTTT. The encoded protein is CSVMGLATNEKLFF.

V gene TRBV14 combines with J gene TRBJ1-2; a weak D match, TRBD1 (5 bases). Germline values: CDR1 SGHDN, CDR2 FVKESK. Trimming took off 4 bases at V and 2 bases at J, with 8 bases between the two ends. The CDR3 consists of 13 residues. CDR3 nucleotide sequence: TGTGCCAGCAGCCCAGGGATCAACTATGGCTACACCTTC. Its protein is CASSPGINYGYTF. Using reference TRBV14 and TRBJ1-2 for the parts outside the CDR3, the full variable domain is EAGVTQFPSHSVIEKGQTVTLRCDPISGHDNLYWYRRVMGKEIKFLLHFVKESKQDESGMPNNRFLAERTGGTYSTLKVQPAELEDSGVYFCASSPGINYGYTFGSGTRLTVV.

The chain links TRBV7-9 to TRBJ2-7; maybe TRBD1 (6 bases). Germline assignment: CDR1 SEHNR and CDR2 FQNEAQ (reference sequence). The ends were cut back, 0 bases at V and 0 bases at J, with 12 bases in the middle. This CDR3 has 16 residues. Here the CDR3 reads CASSLAADSLSYEQYF. The CDR3 coding sequence is TGTGCCAGCAGCTTAGCGGCGGACAGCCTCTCCTACGAGCAGTACTTC.

J is TRBJ1-2 and V is TRBV5-1; a possible D gene is TRBD1 (5 bases). Germline-derived CDR1 and CDR2 are SGHRS and YFSETQ. The CDR3 contains 15 residues. V lost 0 bases to trimming and J lost 4 bases, with 13 bases between them. In DNA form, the CDR3 reads TGCGCCAGCAGCTTGGTAGGGGAGGAATTCTATGGCTACACCTTC. It encodes CASSLVGEEFYGYTF.

J is TRBJ1-3 and V is TRBV10-2; D is uncertain. The CDR3 is made up of 12 amino acids. CDR1 is WSHSY, CDR2 SAAADI, per germline. V dropped 3 bases and J dropped 6 bases, with 6 bases sitting between them. The CDR3 coding sequence is TGCGCCAGCAGTGATGGGGAAAACACCATATATTTT. Translation: CASSDGENTIYF.

The V call is TRBV4-1, the J call TRBJ2-2; tentatively, D is TRBD2 (6 bases). Deletions cut 3 bases from V and 7 bases from J, with 12 bases between. Per germline, CDR1 MGHRA and CDR2 YSYEKL. The CDR3 has 14 residues. This chain's CDR3 is CASSQGGVSGELFF. CDR3 DNA: TGCGCCAGCAGCCAGGGCGGGGTGAGCGGGGAGCTGTTTTTT.

The V and J genes are TRBV5-5 and TRBJ2-1; the match to TRBD2 covers 10 bases. The CDR3 sequence is 15 residues long. In germline, CDR1 is SGHKS, CDR2 YYEKEE (reference sequence). Trimming at V came to 4 bases and at J to 4 bases, leaving 5 bases not matched to a gene. The CDR3 region has the DNA TGTGCCAGCAGCCCACTAGCGGGGCCTTACAATGAGCAGTTCTTC. It is translated as CASSPLAGPYNEQFF.

V usage is TRBV18 and J usage is TRBJ1-2, with D tentatively TRBD1 (6 bases). The germline V and J ends were trimmed by 5 bases and 2 bases, with 9 bases remaining between them. CDR3 length: 13 residues. Germline lookup yields CDR1 KGHSH and CDR2 LQKENI. The CDR3, as DNA: TGTGCCAGCTCATCGGACAGAAACTATGGCTACACCTTC. It codes for CASSSDRNYGYTF.

The chain uses TRBV20-1 and TRBJ2-3; D call uncertain. The CDR3 has 14 amino acids. Germline lookup yields CDR1 DFQATT and CDR2 SNEGSKA (reference sequence). V lost 3 bases to trimming and J lost 0 bases, with 10 bases between them. The CDR3 DNA follows: TGCAGTGCTAGTCAGATGCCCAGCACAGATACGCAGTATTTT. Translated, it gives CSASQMPSTDTQYF.

The chain joins TRBV6-5 to TRBJ1-2; TRBD1 is a possible D gene (5 bases). Per germline, CDR1 MNHEY and CDR2 SVGAGI. Deletions cut 10 bases from V and 14 bases from J, with 20 bases between. The CDR3 runs to 11 residues. DNA of the CDR3: TGTGCCACCTCCCCCGGGGCAGGGCAGACCTTC. It specifies CATSPGAGQTF.

In its sample, this clone was seen once. The chain recombines TRBV5-1 with TRBJ1-4; D ambiguous. Trimming pared 5 bases from V and 2 bases from J, leaving 10 bases between. The CDR3 spans 14 residues. Germline loops: CDR1 SGHRS, CDR2 YFSETQ. The CDR3 region is CASRATSTNEKLFF. The CDR3 DNA follows: TGCGCCAGCAGGGCGACGTCTACTAATGAAAAACTGTTTTTT.

J is TRBJ2-2 and V is TRBV24-1, with 7 bases identical to TRBD2. The V and J ends lost 9 bases and 3 bases, in that order; junction bases with no gene match: 15. Germline-derived CDR1 and CDR2 are KGHDR and SFDVKD. The CDR3 has 17 residues. CDR3: CATGAPGAGRDTGELFF. As DNA, the CDR3 is TGTGCCACCGGGGCCCCCGGGGCAGGGAGGGACACCGGGGAGCTGTTTTTT.

The chain employs TRBV11-1 and TRBJ2-1, with TRBD2 matching 11 bases. V shed 5 bases, J shed 4 bases, and the junction held 7 bases outside the gene matches. Germline V lookup: CDR1 SGHAT, CDR2 FQDESV (reference sequence). CDR3 length: 16 amino acids. CDR3 DNA: TGTGCCAGCAGCGCCCGACTAGCGGGGACATACAATGAGCAGTTCTTC. This codes for CASSARLAGTYNEQFF.

This rearrangement joins TRBV6-2 or TRBV6-3 to TRBJ1-5; TRBD1 might be the D (6 bases). V lost 3 bases, J lost 6 bases, and 12 bases lay in between. Germline values: CDR1 MNHEY, CDR2 SVGEGT. The CDR3 is 14 residues long. CDR3 sequence reads: CASSYMGGSQPQHF. CDR3 DNA: TGTGCCAGCAGTTATATGGGGGGCAGTCAGCCCCAGCATTTT.

The V and J genes are TRBV5-8 and TRBJ2-3, with 9 bases fitting TRBD2. The germline V gene encodes CDR1 SGHTS and CDR2 YDEGEE. V shed 0 bases, J shed 0 bases, and the junction held 5 bases outside the gene matches. CDR3 size: 17 residues. The CDR3 bases are TGTGCCAGCAGCTTGGCCACAACTAGCGGGAGCACAGATACGCAGTATTTT. This encodes CASSLATTSGSTDTQYF.

This clone was observed a single time. The rearrangement links TRBV19 to TRBJ2-3; 8 nucleotides match TRBD2. With V trimmed by 3 bases and J by 3 bases, 8 bases remained unmatched. The CDR3 has 16 amino acids. Germline V gene sequence: CDR1 LNHDA, CDR2 SQIVND (reference sequence). The CDR3 sequence: CASSILVGGETDTQYF. CDR3 sequence (DNA): TGTGCCAGTAGTATCCTGGTCGGGGGGGAAACAGATACGCAGTATTTT.

This sequence joins TRBV7-2 and TRBJ2-7; 10 nucleotides match TRBD1. Germline CDR1 and CDR2: SGHTA and FQGNSA. After removal of 3 bases from V and 3 bases from J, the junction contained 5 bases not matched to a gene. The CDR3 covers 15 residues. This CDR3 is CASSFGGQGSYEQYF. CDR3 bases: TGTGCCAGCAGCTTCGGGGGACAGGGGAGCTACGAGCAGTACTTC.

The chain has TRBV10-3 and TRBJ2-5; 11 nucleotides match TRBD1. The CDR3 is 17 amino acids. V was pared by 3 bases and J by 3 bases, with 9 bases of the junction left unmatched. Germline CDR1 is ENHRY and CDR2 is SYGVKD. CDR3 in amino acids: CAISDPSRDRGKETQYF. The CDR3 nucleotides read TGTGCCATCAGTGACCCCTCCCGGGACAGGGGGAAAGAGACCCAGTACTTC.

This rearrangement joins TRBV29-1 to TRBJ1-1; D not resolved. This CDR3 comprises 12 residues. Germline V gives CDR1 SQVTM, CDR2 ANQGSEA. Trimming left V 7 bases short and J 2 bases short, with 11 bases between. The CDR3 coding sequence is TGCAGCGGATTACACCCCAACACTGAAGCTTTCTTT. It encodes CSGLHPNTEAFF.

This clone has more than one count but fewer than ten. This chain uses TRBV13 with TRBJ1-5; tentatively, D is TRBD1 (6 bases). CDR1 PRHDT and CDR2 FYEKMQ come from the germline V gene (reference sequence). The V end was cut by 7 bases, the J end by 6 bases, with 25 bases between. The CDR3 contains 17 residues. CDR3 in amino acids: CASTSQPGATPSQPQHF. The CDR3 region has the DNA TGTGCCAGCACCTCGCAGCCAGGGGCGACCCCCAGTCAGCCCCAGCATTTT.

The chain joins TRBV27 to TRBJ1-4; 8 nucleotides line up with TRBD1. V gave up 7 bases and J gave up 0 bases; unmatched junction bases: 7. CDR1 MNHEY and CDR2 SMNVEV come from the germline V gene (reference sequence). The CDR3 totals 16 residues. The CDR3 sequence: CASMGQANPTNEKLFF. In DNA, the CDR3 is TGTGCCAGCATGGGACAGGCCAATCCAACTAATGAAAAACTGTTTTTT.

The chain couples TRBV6-4 to TRBJ1-5, with D unresolved. This CDR3 contains 17 residues. The ends were cut back, 2 bases at V and 6 bases at J, with 20 bases in the middle. The germline V gene encodes CDR1 MRHNA and CDR2 SNTAGT. CDR3 DNA: TGTGCCAGCAGTGACGGCAGGATATGGATAGCAAGTCAGCCCCAGCATTTT. The encoded protein is CASSDGRIWIASQPQHF.

The chain recombines TRBV19 with TRBJ1-2; maybe TRBD1 (6 bases). This CDR3 has 18 residues. In germline, CDR1 is LNHDA, CDR2 SQIVND (reference sequence). Trimming removed 6 bases at V and 0 bases at J, with 23 bases between. The CDR3: CASSLTPPGQSTNYGYTF. The DNA for the CDR3 is TGTGCCAGTAGCTTAACACCCCCGGGACAAAGCACTAACTATGGCTACACCTTC.

The V and J genes are TRBV7-9 and TRBJ2-3; D remains unclear. V was shortened by 0 bases and J by 0 bases, with 10 bases between the two germline ends. CDR1 is SEHNR and CDR2 is FQNEAQ in the germline V gene (reference sequence). The length of the CDR3 is 16 residues. Here the CDR3 DNA reads TGTGCCAGCAGCTTAGCGGGCTCCTGGAGCACAGATACGCAGTATTTT. Amino acid sequence: CASSLAGSWSTDTQYF.

J is TRBJ1-1 and V is TRBV4-1; tentatively, D is TRBD1 (6 bases). The germline V gene has CDR1 MGHRA and CDR2 YSYEKL. This CDR3 comprises 14 residues. Trimming removed 6 bases from V and 2 bases from J, with 13 bases in between. Written as DNA, the CDR3 is TGCGCCAGCAGAGGGGGGGAACCAAACACTGAAGCTTTCTTT. It translates to CASRGGEPNTEAFF.

DNA for the CDR3: TGTGCCAGCATGCGGGAGGGCTCCTACAATGAGCAGTTCTTC. Translated: CASMREGSYNEQFF. J is TRBJ2-1 and V is TRBV28, with 9 bases lining up with TRBD2. This CDR3 spans 14 amino acids. Germline V lookup: CDR1 MDHEN, CDR2 SYDVKM. The ends lost 7 bases at V and 0 bases at J; junction bases unmatched: 1.